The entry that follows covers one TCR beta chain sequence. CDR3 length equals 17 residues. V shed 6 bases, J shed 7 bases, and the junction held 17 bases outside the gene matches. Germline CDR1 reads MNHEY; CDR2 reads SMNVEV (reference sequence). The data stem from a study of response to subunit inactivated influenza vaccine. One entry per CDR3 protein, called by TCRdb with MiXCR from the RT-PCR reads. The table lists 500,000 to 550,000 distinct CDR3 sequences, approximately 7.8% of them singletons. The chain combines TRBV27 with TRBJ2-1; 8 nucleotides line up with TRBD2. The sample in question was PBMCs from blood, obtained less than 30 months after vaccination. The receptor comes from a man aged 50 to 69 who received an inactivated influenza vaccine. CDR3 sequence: CASRSSGRFGPRNEQFF. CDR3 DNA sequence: TGTGCCAGCAGATCTAGCGGGCGCTTCGGTCCTCGGAATGAGCAGTTCTTC.